The sequence of this TCR beta chain was determined in a study of vaccination and CD4 T cells after COVID-19. Background on the study: Cells received overlapping spike peptides from SARS-CoV-2, HCoV-NL63, HCoV-OC43 and HCoV-229E as stimulation. Controls used CEFX viral epitopes (positive), HIV-1 Nef peptides (negative), or no peptide.

Described treatment: roughly ten-day PBMC culture with coronavirus spike peptide pools or control peptides (ViraFEST assay). Two million PBMCs per well were cultured with roughly 9.2 IU/ml IL-2 and approximately 10 ug/ml peptide pools. With respect to this clonotype: Its antigen is as yet unknown.

An Oncomine TCR Beta short-read assay was used to sequence the DNA from cultured CD4+ T cells. It was from cultured CD4+ T cells that genomic DNA was extracted. MiXCR, run by TCRdb on the PCR reads, gives a single entry per CDR3 protein. The sample carries tens of thousands of distinct CDR3 sequences, approximately 67% recorded once. The germline V gene encodes CDR1 MDHEN and CDR2 SYDVKM. This CDR3 comprises 16 residues. J was trimmed by 2 bases and V by 5 bases; bases with no gene match: 5. This sequence originates from a human donor who received a COVID-19 vaccine. The starting material was CD4+ T cells from blood, cultured in vitro, obtained after SARS-CoV-2 vaccination. V is TRBV28 and J is TRBJ2-1; the match to TRBD1 covers 11 bases. This CDR3 reads CASSTRTGGAYNEQFF. CDR3 DNA: TGTGCCAGCAGTACTCGGACAGGGGGCGCCTACAATGAGCAGTTCTTC.